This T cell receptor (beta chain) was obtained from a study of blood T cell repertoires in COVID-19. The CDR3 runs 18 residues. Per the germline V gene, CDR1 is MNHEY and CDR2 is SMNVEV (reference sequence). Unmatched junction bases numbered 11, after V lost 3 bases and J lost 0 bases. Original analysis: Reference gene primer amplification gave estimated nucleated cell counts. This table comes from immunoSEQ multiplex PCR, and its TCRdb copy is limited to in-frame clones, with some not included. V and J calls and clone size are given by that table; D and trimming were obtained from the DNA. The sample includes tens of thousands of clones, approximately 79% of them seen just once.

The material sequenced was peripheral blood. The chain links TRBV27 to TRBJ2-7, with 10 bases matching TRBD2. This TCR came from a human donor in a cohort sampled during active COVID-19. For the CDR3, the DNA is TGTGCCAGCAGTTTCCGAGCGGGGGGGCCGTCCTCCTCCTACGAGCAGTACTTC. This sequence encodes CASSFRAGGPSSSYEQYF.